A single sample gave rise to the 2 T cell receptor beta chains below, sequenced in a study of blood T cell repertoires in COVID-19. This table comes from immunoSEQ multiplex PCR, and its TCRdb copy is limited to in-frame clones, with some not included. The repertoire includes 400,000 or so clones, about 87% of them detected once, and about 0.91% sits in the top ten. The source material was peripheral blood. Every receptor here comes from a man between 18 and 29 years old with COVID-19, enrolled during active disease.

This clone was seen a single time. The sample carries other DNA sequences with the same CDR3. V gene TRBV30 combines with J gene TRBJ1-1, with TRBD1 matching over 7 bases. The ends lost 1 base at V and 4 bases at J; junction bases unmatched: 3. The germline gives CDR1 GTSNPN, CDR2 SVGIG (reference sequence). This CDR3 spans 13 amino acids. The DNA for the CDR3 is TGTGCCTGGAGTGGACAGGGAGGCACTGAAGCTTTCTTT. Translated, it gives CAWSGQGGTEAFF. The complete variable domain, with remaining parts taken from reference TRBV30 and TRBJ1-1, reads SQTIHQWPATLVQPVGSPLSLECTVEGTSNPNLYWYRQAAGRGLQLLFYSVGIGQISSEVPQNLSASRPQDRQFILSSKKLLLSDSGFYLCAWSGQGGTEAFFGQGTRLTVV.

This rearrangement joins TRBV24-1 to TRBJ2-3, with unresolved D. Germline V CDR1 and CDR2: KGHDR, SFDVKD. V lost 4 bases and J 10 bases, leaving 14 bases between the germline ends. This CDR3 spans 13 amino acids. CDR3: CATSDRRGTAQYF. In DNA form, the CDR3 reads TGTGCCACCAGTGACCGTCGCGGCACGGCGCAGTATTTT.